These 18 T cell receptor beta chains came from one sample sequenced in a study of blood T cell repertoires in COVID-19. Some clones are missing from TCRdb's copy, which holds only in-frame ones; the method was immunoSEQ multiplex PCR. The repertoire has fewer than 95,000 clones, about nine tenths of them found once; the top ten carry 0.65% to 0.9%. Sequencing was performed on peripheral blood. Source of these receptors: a woman at least 80 years old with acute or convalescent COVID-19.

This chain connects TRBV7-3 to TRBJ1-4, with a possible D match to TRBD1 (5 bases). The CDR3 runs to 14 residues. Per the germline V gene, CDR1 is SGHTA and CDR2 is FQGTGA. Trimming stripped 2 bases from V and 4 bases from J, with 8 bases between. CDR3 amino acids: CASSLPGINEKLFF. The CDR3 DNA follows: TGTGCCAGCAGCTTACCAGGGATTAATGAAAAACTGTTTTTT.

The chain combines TRBV15 with TRBJ1-2, with D possibly TRBD1 on 5 matching bases. The CDR3 length is 13 residues. From germline, CDR1 is LNHNV and CDR2 YYDKDF (reference sequence). The germline V and J ends were trimmed by 1 base and 2 bases, with 5 bases remaining between them. In DNA, the CDR3 is TGTGCCACCAGCAGAGGACAGAACTATGGCTACACCTTC. Translated: CATSRGQNYGYTF.

This chain links TRBV11-1 with TRBJ2-2; no firm D call. CDR3 length equals 13 residues. The V gene's germline CDR1 is SGHAT and CDR2 FQDESV (reference sequence). The V end was cut by 5 bases, the J end by 5 bases, with 9 bases between. The CDR3: CASSLGRTGELFF. The CDR3, as DNA: TGTGCCAGCAGCCTAGGGCGGACCGGGGAGCTGTTTTTT.

The CDR3 protein is CASSRLPTGGPTGGQYF. Here the CDR3 DNA reads TGTGCCAGCAGCCGACTCCCAACAGGGGGCCCTACCGGGGGGCAGTACTTC. The J gene is TRBJ2-7, the V gene TRBV28, with 9 bases fitting TRBD1. Germline trimming cut 6 bases from V and 9 bases from J; bases unmatched to any gene: 21. The CDR3 runs to 17 residues. Germline V gives CDR1 MDHEN, CDR2 SYDVKM.

The J gene is TRBJ2-3, the V gene TRBV27; TRBD1 agrees at 10 bases. The CDR3 sequence is 16 residues long. V shed 4 bases, J shed 10 bases, and the junction held 14 bases outside the gene matches. Germline V CDR1 and CDR2: MNHEY, SMNVEV (reference sequence). The CDR3: CASSSPKDRGPGSQYF. The CDR3 nucleotides are TGTGCCAGCAGTTCTCCGAAAGACAGGGGGCCCGGTTCGCAGTATTTT.

The chain uses TRBV20-1 and TRBJ1-3; D possibly corresponds to TRBD1 (5 bases). CDR3 length equals 14 residues. CDR1 and CDR2 from the germline V gene are DFQATT and SNEGSKA (reference sequence). V lost 3 bases, J lost 3 bases, and 12 bases lay in between. CDR3 DNA: TGCAGTGCTAGTCCAGGGTATGATGGAAACACCATATATTTT. Protein product: CSASPGYDGNTIYF.

The chain couples TRBV28 to TRBJ1-2; 9 nucleotides agree with TRBD1. The germline V gene has CDR1 MDHEN and CDR2 SYDVKM. This CDR3 region has 16 residues. Trimming at V came to 4 bases and at J to 3 bases, leaving 9 bases not matched to a gene. The CDR3 reads CASSSLAGTGHYGYTF. The CDR3 DNA reads TGTGCCAGCAGTTCACTAGCCGGGACAGGGCACTATGGCTACACCTTC.

The rearrangement joins TRBV15 to TRBJ1-4; D gene uncertain. Germline CDR1 LNHNV, CDR2 YYDKDF (reference sequence). The CDR3 length is 14 residues. V was pared by 5 bases and J by 8 bases, with 15 bases between. The CDR3 nucleotides read TGTGCCACCAGCCCCGGCAAGGGAGAGGAAAAACTGTTTTTT. The encoded protein is CATSPGKGEEKLFF.

The chain combines TRBV4-1 with TRBJ2-2; D possibly corresponds to TRBD1 (7 bases). Per germline, CDR1 MGHRA and CDR2 YSYEKL. The CDR3 contains 17 residues. V lost 6 bases, J lost 0 bases, and 17 bases lay in between. The CDR3 loop is CASSAGGQNANTGELFF. CDR3 DNA: TGCGCCAGCAGTGCAGGGGGGCAAAACGCGAACACCGGGGAGCTGTTTTTT.

The DNA for the CDR3 is TGTGCCAGTGGACAGCTTAACTATGGCTACACCTTC. It specifies CASGQLNYGYTF. The chain employs TRBV28 and TRBJ1-2; TRBD1 might be the D (6 bases). Germline V gene data show CDR1 as MDHEN and CDR2 as SYDVKM. The V gene lost 9 bases and the J gene lost 1 base, with 9 bases spanning the gap. This CDR3 is built from 12 residues.

This clone has only one observation. V gene TRBV6-4 combines with J gene TRBJ1-2; D possibly corresponds to TRBD1 (5 bases). Looked up from germline, CDR1 is MRHNA and CDR2 is SNTAGT. The CDR3 consists of 13 residues. The germline V and J ends were trimmed by 0 bases and 8 bases, with 10 bases remaining between them. The CDR3 region is CASSDSRGGGYTF. CDR3 nucleotide sequence: TGTGCCAGCAGTGACTCAAGGGGAGGCGGCTACACCTTC.

The chain couples TRBV27 to TRBJ1-1; the D is unclear. V dropped 8 bases and J dropped 3 bases, with 13 bases sitting between them. Per germline, CDR1 MNHEY and CDR2 SMNVEV (reference sequence). This CDR3 comprises 13 residues. CDR3 region: CASSGQADTEAFF. The CDR3 nucleotides read TGTGCCAGCTCCGGGCAAGCGGACACTGAAGCTTTCTTT.

The chain couples TRBV28 to TRBJ1-1; the D gene is possibly TRBD1 (6 bases). Trimming stripped 5 bases from V and 0 bases from J, with 13 bases between. This CDR3 has 15 residues. Germline CDR1 reads MDHEN; CDR2 reads SYDVKM. The DNA for the CDR3 is TGTGCCAGCAGTAAGACAGGTACCATGAACACTGAAGCTTTCTTT. Translating it yields CASSKTGTMNTEAFF. Filled out from reference TRBV28 and TRBJ1-1, the complete variable domain reads DVKVTQSSRYLVKRTGEKVFLECVQDMDHENMFWYRQDPGLGLRLIYFSYDVKMKEKGDIPEGYSVSREKKERFSLILESASTNQTSMYLCASSKTGTMNTEAFFGQGTRLTVV.

The chain combines TRBV3-1 (or the pseudogene TRBV3-2) with TRBJ1-6; 9 nucleotides line up with TRBD1. After removal of 6 bases from V and 9 bases from J, the junction contained 12 bases not matched to a gene. Per the germline V gene, CDR1 is LGHDT and CDR2 is YNNKEL (reference sequence). CDR3 length equals 16 residues. The CDR3 region is CASSPLGTGRGSPLHF. The CDR3 DNA reads TGTGCCAGCAGTCCTCTCGGGACAGGGAGAGGTTCACCCCTCCACTTT.

The V gene is TRBV6-2 or TRBV6-3, the J gene TRBJ1-6; D is undetermined. Trimming shortened V by 2 bases and J by 7 bases, and 12 bases separated the two germline ends. The CDR3 loop spans 15 amino acids. Germline assignment: CDR1 MNHEY and CDR2 SVGEGT. The CDR3 DNA sequence: TGTGCCAGCAGTTACGCGGGGAATAGGAATTCACCCCTCCACTTT. As protein: CASSYAGNRNSPLHF.

The rearrangement uses TRBV20-1 and TRBJ1-2; a weak D match, TRBD1 (5 bases). Trimming took off 3 bases at V and 2 bases at J, with 7 bases between the two ends. Germline CDR1 reads DFQATT; CDR2 reads SNEGSKA (reference sequence). The CDR3 covers 12 residues. CDR3 region: CSASGANYGYTF. The DNA of the CDR3 is TGCAGTGCTAGTGGGGCCAACTATGGCTACACCTTC.

This chain connects TRBV3-1 (or the pseudogene TRBV3-2) to TRBJ2-1, with TRBD2 matching over 7 bases. Germline-derived CDR1 and CDR2 are LGHDT and YNNKEL (reference sequence). Losses at the gene ends were 3 bases for V and 0 bases for J; bases not matched to a gene: 2. CDR3 length: 15 residues. The CDR3 protein is CASSHERGSYNEQFF. CDR3 nucleotide sequence: TGTGCCAGCAGCCACGAGCGGGGCTCCTACAATGAGCAGTTCTTC.

The chain uses TRBV24-1 and TRBJ2-1, with TRBD2 as a possible D gene (6 bases). Trimming pared 1 base from V and 6 bases from J, leaving 15 bases between. The CDR3 totals 16 residues. Germline V lookup: CDR1 KGHDR, CDR2 SFDVKD. This CDR3 is CATSDLQRASGNEQFF. CDR3 in DNA: TGTGCCACCAGTGATTTACAGCGGGCCTCGGGCAATGAGCAGTTCTTC.